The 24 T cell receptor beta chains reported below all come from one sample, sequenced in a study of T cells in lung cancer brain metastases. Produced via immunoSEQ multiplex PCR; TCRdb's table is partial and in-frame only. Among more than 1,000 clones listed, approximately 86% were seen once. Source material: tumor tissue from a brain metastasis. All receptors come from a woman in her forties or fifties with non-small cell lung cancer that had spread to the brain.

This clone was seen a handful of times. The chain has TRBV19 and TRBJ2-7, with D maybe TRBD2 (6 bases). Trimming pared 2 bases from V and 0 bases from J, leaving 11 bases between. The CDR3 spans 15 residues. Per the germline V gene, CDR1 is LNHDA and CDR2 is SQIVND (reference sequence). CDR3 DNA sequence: TGTGCCAGTAGTATACCGGGAGATCCCTCCTACGAGCAGTACTTC. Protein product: CASSIPGDPSYEQYF.

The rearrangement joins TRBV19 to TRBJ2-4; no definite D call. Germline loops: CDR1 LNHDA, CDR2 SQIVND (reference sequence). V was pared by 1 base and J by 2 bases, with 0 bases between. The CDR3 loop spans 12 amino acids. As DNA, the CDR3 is TGTGCCAGTAGTATAGCCAAAAACATTCAGTACTTC. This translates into CASSIAKNIQYF.

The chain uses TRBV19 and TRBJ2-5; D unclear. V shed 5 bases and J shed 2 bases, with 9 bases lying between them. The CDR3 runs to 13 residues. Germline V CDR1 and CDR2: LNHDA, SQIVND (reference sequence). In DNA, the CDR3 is TGTGCCAGTAGTGGACGGTATCAAGAGACCCAGTACTTC. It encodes CASSGRYQETQYF.

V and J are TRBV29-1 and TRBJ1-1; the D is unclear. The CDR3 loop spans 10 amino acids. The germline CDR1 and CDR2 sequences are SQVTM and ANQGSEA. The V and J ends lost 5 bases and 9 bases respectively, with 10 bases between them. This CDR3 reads CSVSDTKAFF. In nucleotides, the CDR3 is TGCAGCGTTTCTGATACTAAAGCTTTCTTT.

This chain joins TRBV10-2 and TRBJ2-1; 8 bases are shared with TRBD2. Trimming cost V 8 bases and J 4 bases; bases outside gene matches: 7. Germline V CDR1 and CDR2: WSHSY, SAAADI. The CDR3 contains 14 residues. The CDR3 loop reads CASAERERYNEQFF. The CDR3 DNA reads TGCGCCAGCGCGGAGCGGGAGAGATACAATGAGCAGTTCTTC.

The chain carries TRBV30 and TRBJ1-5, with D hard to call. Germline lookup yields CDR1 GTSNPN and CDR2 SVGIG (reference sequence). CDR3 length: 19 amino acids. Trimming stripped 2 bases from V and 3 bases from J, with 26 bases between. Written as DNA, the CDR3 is TGTGCCTGGAGTCCCCCCGGTTCTCTTGCGGACGGATCCAATCAGCCCCAGCATTTT. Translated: CAWSPPGSLADGSNQPQHF. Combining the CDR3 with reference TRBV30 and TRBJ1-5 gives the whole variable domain SQTIHQWPATLVQPVGSPLSLECTVEGTSNPNLYWYRQAAGRGLQLLFYSVGIGQISSEVPQNLSASRPQDRQFILSSKKLLLSDSGFYLCAWSPPGSLADGSNQPQHFGDGTRLSIL.

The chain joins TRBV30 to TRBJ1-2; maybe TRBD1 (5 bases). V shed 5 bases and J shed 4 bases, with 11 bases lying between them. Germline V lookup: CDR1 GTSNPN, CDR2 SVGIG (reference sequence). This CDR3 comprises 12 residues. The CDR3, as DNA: TGTGCCTGGCAGACAGTACTCTATGGCTACACCTTC. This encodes CAWQTVLYGYTF.

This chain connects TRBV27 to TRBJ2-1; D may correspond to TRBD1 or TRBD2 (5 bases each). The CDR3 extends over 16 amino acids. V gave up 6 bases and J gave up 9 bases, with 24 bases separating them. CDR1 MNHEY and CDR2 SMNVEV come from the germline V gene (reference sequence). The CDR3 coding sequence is TGTGCCAGCAGAGAATACCGGGACCACATCTCGGGTGAGCAGTTCTTC. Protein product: CASREYRDHISGEQFF.

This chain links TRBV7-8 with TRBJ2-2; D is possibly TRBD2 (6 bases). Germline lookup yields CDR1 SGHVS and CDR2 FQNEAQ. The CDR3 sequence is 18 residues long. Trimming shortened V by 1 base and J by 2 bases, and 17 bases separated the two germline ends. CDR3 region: CASSLVPSGLFNTGELFF. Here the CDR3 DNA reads TGTGCCAGCAGCTTAGTTCCCAGCGGACTATTCAACACCGGGGAGCTGTTTTTT. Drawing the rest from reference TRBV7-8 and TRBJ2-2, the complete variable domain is GAGVSQSPRYKVAKRGQDVALRCDPISGHVSLFWYQQALGQGPEFLTYFQNEAQLDKSGLPSDRFFAERPEGSVSTLKIQRTQQEDSAVYLCASSLVPSGLFNTGELFFGEGSRLTVL.

CDR3 bases: TGTGCCAGCAGTGGGTCGGCACCAGCCAAAAACATTCAGTACTTC. It specifies CASSGSAPAKNIQYF. V is TRBV6-1 and J is TRBJ2-4; D is unresolved. Trimming took off 4 bases at V and 0 bases at J, with 10 bases between the two ends. The CDR3 extends over 15 amino acids. In germline, CDR1 is MNHNS, CDR2 SASEGT.

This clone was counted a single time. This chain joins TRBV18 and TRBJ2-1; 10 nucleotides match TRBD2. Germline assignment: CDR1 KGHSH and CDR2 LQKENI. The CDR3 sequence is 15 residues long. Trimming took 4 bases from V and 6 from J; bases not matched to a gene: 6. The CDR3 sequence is CASSRTSGDRNEQFF. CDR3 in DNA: TGTGCCAGCTCACGCACTAGCGGGGATCGCAATGAGCAGTTCTTC. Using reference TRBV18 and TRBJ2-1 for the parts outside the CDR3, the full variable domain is NAGVMQNPRHLVRRRGQEARLRCSPMKGHSHVYWYRQLPEEGLKFMVYLQKENIIDESGMPKERFSAEFPKEGPSILRIQQVVRGDSAAYFCASSRTSGDRNEQFFGPGTRLTVL.

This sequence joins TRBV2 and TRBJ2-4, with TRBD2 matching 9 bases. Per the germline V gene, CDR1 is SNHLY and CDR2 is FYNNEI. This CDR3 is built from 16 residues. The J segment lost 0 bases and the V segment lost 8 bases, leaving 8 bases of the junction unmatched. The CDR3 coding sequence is TGTGCCAGCCGTAGCGGGAGAGGGGAAGCCAAAAACATTCAGTACTTC. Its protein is CASRSGRGEAKNIQYF.

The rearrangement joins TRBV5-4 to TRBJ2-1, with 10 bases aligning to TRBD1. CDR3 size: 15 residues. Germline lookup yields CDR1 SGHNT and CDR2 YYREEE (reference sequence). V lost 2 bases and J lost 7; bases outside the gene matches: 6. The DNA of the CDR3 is TGTGCCAGCAGCTTCAGACAGGGGGCCAAGAATGAGCAGTTCTTC. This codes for CASSFRQGAKNEQFF. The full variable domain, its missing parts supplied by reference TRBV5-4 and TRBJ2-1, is ETGVTQSPTHLIKTRGQQVTLRCSSQSGHNTVSWYQQALGQGPQFIFQYYREEENGRGNFPPRFSGLQFPNYSSELNVNALELDDSALYLCASSFRQGAKNEQFFGPGTRLTVL.

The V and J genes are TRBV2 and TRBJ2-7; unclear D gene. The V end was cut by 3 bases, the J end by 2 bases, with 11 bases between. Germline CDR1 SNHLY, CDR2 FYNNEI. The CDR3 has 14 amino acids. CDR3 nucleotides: TGTGCCAGCAGTGATCCCGGCCGAGCCTACGAGCAGTACTTC. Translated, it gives CASSDPGRAYEQYF.

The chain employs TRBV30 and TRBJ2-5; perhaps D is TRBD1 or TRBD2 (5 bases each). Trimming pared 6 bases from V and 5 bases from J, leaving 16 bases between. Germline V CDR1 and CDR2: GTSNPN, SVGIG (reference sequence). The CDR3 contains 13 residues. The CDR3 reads CACHRDPLETQYF. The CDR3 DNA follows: TGTGCCTGTCACCGGGACCCATTGGAGACCCAGTACTTC.

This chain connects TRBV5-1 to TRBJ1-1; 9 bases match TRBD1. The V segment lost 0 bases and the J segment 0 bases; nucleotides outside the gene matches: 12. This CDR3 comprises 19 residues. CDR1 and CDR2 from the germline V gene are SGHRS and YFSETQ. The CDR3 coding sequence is TGCGCCAGCAGCTTGGTATCCGGGACAGGGACCAATATGAACACTGAAGCTTTCTTT. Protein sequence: CASSLVSGTGTNMNTEAFF.

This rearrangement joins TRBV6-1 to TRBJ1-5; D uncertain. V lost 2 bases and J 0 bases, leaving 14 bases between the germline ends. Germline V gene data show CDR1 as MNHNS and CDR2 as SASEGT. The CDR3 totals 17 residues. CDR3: CASSETRPGRSNQPQHF. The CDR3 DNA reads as TGTGCCAGCAGTGAAACCCGACCGGGCCGTAGCAATCAGCCCCAGCATTTT.

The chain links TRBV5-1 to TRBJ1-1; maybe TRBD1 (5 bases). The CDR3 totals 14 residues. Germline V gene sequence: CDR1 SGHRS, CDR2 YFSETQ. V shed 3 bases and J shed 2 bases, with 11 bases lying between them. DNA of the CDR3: TGCGCCAGCAGCTCTCCGGGACTTAACACTGAAGCTTTCTTT. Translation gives CASSSPGLNTEAFF.

The CDR3, as DNA: TGTGCCAGTAGTATGGGAGGCGACGGCTACACCTTC. As protein: CASSMGGDGYTF. The chain uses TRBV19 and TRBJ1-2; D gene ambiguous. Trimming cost V 3 bases and J 8 bases, with 10 bases left between them. This CDR3 region has 12 residues. Per the germline V gene, CDR1 is LNHDA and CDR2 is SQIVND (reference sequence).

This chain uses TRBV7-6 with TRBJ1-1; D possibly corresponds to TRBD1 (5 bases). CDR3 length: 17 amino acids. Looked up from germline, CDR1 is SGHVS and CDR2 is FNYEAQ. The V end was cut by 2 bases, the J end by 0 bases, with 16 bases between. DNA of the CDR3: TGTGCCAGCAGCTTACTGAACTATGGACAAATGAACACTGAAGCTTTCTTT. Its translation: CASSLLNYGQMNTEAFF.

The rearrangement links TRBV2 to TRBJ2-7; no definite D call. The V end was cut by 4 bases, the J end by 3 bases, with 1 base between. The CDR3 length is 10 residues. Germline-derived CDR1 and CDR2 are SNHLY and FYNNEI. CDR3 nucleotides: TGTGCCAGCAGTGGCTACGAGCAGTACTTC. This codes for CASSGYEQYF.

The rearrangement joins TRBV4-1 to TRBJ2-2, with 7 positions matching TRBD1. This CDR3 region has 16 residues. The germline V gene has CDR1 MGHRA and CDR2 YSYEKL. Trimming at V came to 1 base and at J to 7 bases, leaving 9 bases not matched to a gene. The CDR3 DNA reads TGCGCCAGCAGCCAAGTCGCGGCAGGGGGTCACGGGGAGCTGTTTTTT. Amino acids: CASSQVAAGGHGELFF.

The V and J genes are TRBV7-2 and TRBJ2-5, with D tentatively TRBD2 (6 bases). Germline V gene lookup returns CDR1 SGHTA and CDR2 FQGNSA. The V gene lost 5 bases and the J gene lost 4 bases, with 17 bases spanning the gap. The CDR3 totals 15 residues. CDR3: CASSPTRGSLETQYF. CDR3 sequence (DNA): TGTGCCAGCAGCCCAACTCGGGGGAGCCTAGAGACCCAGTACTTC.

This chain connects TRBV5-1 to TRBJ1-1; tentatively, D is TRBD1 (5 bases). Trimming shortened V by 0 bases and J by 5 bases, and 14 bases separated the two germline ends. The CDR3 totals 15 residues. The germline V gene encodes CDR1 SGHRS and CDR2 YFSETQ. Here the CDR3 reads CASSLADREGTEAFF. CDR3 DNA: TGCGCCAGCAGCTTGGCTGACAGAGAGGGGACTGAAGCTTTCTTT.